Shown below are 8 T cell receptor beta chains from a single sample sequenced in a study of T cells expressing NK-cell markers. TCRdb reworked the 5' RACE reads into one entry per CDR3 protein, no DNA. The sample totals over 200,000 distinct CDR3 sequences. Sequenced input: blood T cells: a sorted CD56 or NKG2C T cell subset, CD4+ or CD8+ T cells, or bulk PBMC T cells (not recorded which). These receptors originate from a man aged 18 to 30 in good health.

V gene TRBV29-1 combines with J gene TRBJ1-1. Germline V lookup: CDR1 SQVTM, CDR2 ANQGSEA. This CDR3 is built from 12 residues. The CDR3 loop is CSVLVRRTEAFF.

The J gene is TRBJ2-1, the V gene TRBV20-1; TCRdb gives TRBD1 as the D gene, but with no DNA this cannot be confirmed. There are 14 residues in the CDR3. Looked up from germline, CDR1 is DFQATT and CDR2 is SNEGSKA (reference sequence). The CDR3 spells CSARVPGETNEQFF.

The V gene is TRBV4-1, the J gene TRBJ2-1. Germline V lookup: CDR1 MGHRA, CDR2 YSYEKL. CDR3 length: 13 residues. This CDR3 reads CASSQIRLDEQFF.

The chain recombines TRBV20-1 with TRBJ1-1; TCRdb's D call of TRBD1 is untestable without DNA. CDR1 DFQATT and CDR2 SNEGSKA come from the germline V gene (reference sequence). CDR3 length: 16 amino acids. CDR3: CSGQVPGRGLNTEAFF.

The chain links TRBV20-1 to TRBJ2-7; without DNA, the TCRdb call of TRBD2 cannot be checked. Germline lookup yields CDR1 DFQATT and CDR2 SNEGSKA (reference sequence). The CDR3 extends over 17 amino acids. CDR3 protein: CSARDFMLRGGRFEQYF.

The chain recombines TRBV6-1 with TRBJ1-1; TCRdb selects TRBD1, and the lack of DNA leaves this call unchecked. The CDR3 runs to 17 residues. Per the germline V gene, CDR1 is MNHNS and CDR2 is SASEGT. CDR3 sequence: CASSPDRSHRLTTEAFF.

The J gene is TRBJ2-1, the V gene TRBV3-1; TCRdb reports TRBD2, a call that lacks DNA to check it against. The CDR3 loop spans 15 amino acids. The V gene's germline CDR1 is LGHDT and CDR2 YNNKEL (reference sequence). The CDR3 is CASSSGGGQNNEQFF.

The gene calls are TRBV5-1 and TRBJ2-5. This CDR3 spans 14 amino acids. CDR1 SGHRS and CDR2 YFSETQ come from the germline V gene. This CDR3 reads CASSLVDGRLFQYF.